These T cell receptor beta chains were read from a single sample in a study of beta chain features in type 1 diabetes. The assay was immunoSEQ multiplex PCR, and TCRdb's table has in-frame clones only and misses some. Among 120,000 or so clones listed, approximately 15% were seen once. Sequenced: central memory CD4+ T cells from blood. These TCRs come from a man between 18 and 29 years old with type 1 diabetes. The CDR3 runs from the conserved cysteine through the conserved F or W.

>TRBV9|TRBJ1-6
CASSVDLGGRYNSPLHF
>TRBV4-2|TRBJ1-6
CASSPLPGPQPLHF
>TRBV6-6|TRBJ2-7
CASSTPGQGNHEQYF
>TRBV29-1|TRBJ1-3
CSVAGTGDSGPGNTIYF
>TRBV7-9|TRBJ1-1
CASSFGQIDIKTEAFF
>TRBV29-1|TRBJ2-1
CSVGTRKDNEQFF
>TRBV15|TRBJ2-4
CATSREGGAGKNIQYF
>TRBV25-1|TRBJ2-7
CASSEQGSYEQYF
>TRBV15|TRBJ2-1
CATSRPGTLAGQQFF
>TRBV5-5|TRBJ2-3
CASSFNPTHMDTQYF
>TRBV18|TRBJ2-2
CASSDAGELFF
>TRBV30|TRBJ2-5
CACLGQGPTQYF
>TRBV14|TRBJ1-1
CASSPVAGPLRW
>TRBV29-1|TRBJ2-7
CSVKQGATYEQYF
>TRBV18|TRBJ2-6
CASSPRAGAGANVLTF
>TRBV4-1|TRBJ2-7
CASSHPGLAGDYEQYF
>TRBV21-1|TRBJ2-7
CASSKGTASYEQYF
>TRBV5-4|TRBJ1-1
CASSLADTGRGSEAFF
>TRBV18|TRBJ2-2
CASSSNGELFF
>TRBV9|TRBJ1-2
CASSVDRPGYGYTF
>TRBV4-2|TRBJ2-7
CASSQRHPPDEQYF
>TRBV11-2|TRBJ2-5
CASSRGETQYF
>TRBV28|TRBJ2-3
CASIPYPGTGSRDTQYF
>TRBV14|TRBJ1-1
CASSHRRTPNTEAFF
>TRBV5-1|TRBJ2-3
CASSSWVAEQSTDTQYF
>TRBV27|TRBJ2-5
CASSLYGEKETQYF
>TRBV5-4|TRBJ2-3
CASRNDGDTQYF
>TRBV21-1|TRBJ2-1
CASSKIRTSLQFF
>TRBV4-3|TRBJ2-1
CASSQMTTSYNEQFF
>TRBV2|TRBJ2-1
CASSYRDGSNNEQFF
>TRBV6-6|TRBJ2-3
CASTTLRVVTQYF
>TRBV14|TRBJ1-1
CASSQGGMNTEAFF
>TRBV5-4|TRBJ2-3
CASSFFERTDTQYF
>TRBV28|TRBJ2-4
CASRTEPNIQYF
>TRBV29-1|TRBJ2-7
CSVEILGESYEQYF
>TRBV19|TRBJ2-7
CASILRFGRGGSHYEQYF
>TRBV4-1|TRBJ2-6
CASSQGLLGQGSGANVLTF
>TRBV11-1|TRBJ2-2
CASSPTGKRSGELFF
>TRBV19|TRBJ2-1
CASSMVGTTEQFF
>TRBV7-8|TRBJ2-4
CASSLARERGSIQYF
>TRBV27|TRBJ2-7
CASSPSVAGAYEQYF
>TRBV30|TRBJ2-7
CAWRQAGTYEQYF
>TRBV15|TRBJ1-2
CATSRERGGGYTF
>TRBV5-1|TRBJ2-3
CASSPGTSGSIDTQYF
>TRBV10-3|TRBJ2-5
CAISEARRGGETQYF
>TRBV11-2|TRBJ2-2
CASSLDHNTGELFF